This is a list of T cell receptor beta chains from one sample in a study of blood T cell repertoires in COVID-19. The protocol was immunoSEQ multiplex PCR, while the TCRdb copy is restricted to in-frame clones and leaves out a portion. The sample holds about 260,000 clones; about 89% are singletons and the top ten take 8.5% to 10%. Sequenced: peripheral blood. These receptors all stem from a man aged 40-49 years who had recovered from COVID-19. Each CDR3 is given without its conserved first and last residue.

v_call,cdr3_aa
TRBV4-3,ASSQVGQGYSNQPQH
TRBV6-2/TRBV6-3,ASSRDLAKNIQY
TRBV5-4,ASSEGQGTKETQY
TRBV19,ASGQGYNSPLH
TRBV18,ASSPRGQGTDTQY
TRBV10-3,AISDSVASTDTQY
TRBV7-2,ASSLNQGYGYT
TRBV7-8,ASSRLTHDEQF
TRBV6-5,ASSYPAAGGSGELF
TRBV6-1,ASSVRQGVHTGELF
TRBV19,ASSKGDRGSPLH
TRBV7-2,ASSKGGGVVDTQY
TRBV27,ASMSRGGRTGELF
TRBV2,ASTAGQGALGANVLT
TRBV9,ASSLVVAGNYNEQF
TRBV24-1,ATSDRTSGEETQY
TRBV4-1,ASSPDRVGTEAF
TRBV6-5,ASVPQGAGNTIY
TRBV10-3,AISESPSGEGIQY
TRBV6-5,ATQRGGLNEQF
TRBV12-3/TRBV12-4,ASSRQGDLGYT
TRBV10-3,AISGTPGGTGGYT
TRBV13,ASSPRTSGPYNEQF